Reported below is one T cell receptor (beta chain). These data originate in a study of blood T cell repertoires in COVID-19. Study context: Both acute and convalescent COVID-19 samples were obtained from the United States, Italy and Spain. T cells, B-cell-depleted T cells, or PBMCs provided the cDNA or gDNA that served as material.

Trimming cost V 6 bases and J 0 bases; bases outside gene matches: 4. The CDR3 runs 15 residues. Germline V lookup: CDR1 MNHNY, CDR2 SVGAGI (reference sequence). In the study's own analysis: Estimates of nucleated cell counts were drawn from the amplification of reference gene primers. TCRdb's table, derived via immunoSEQ multiplex PCR, lists solely in-frame clones and lacks some. The D gene and trimming were derived from the DNA, and the V and J assignments and clone size from that table. The table lists over 50,000 clones, around nine tenths of them singletons. Sequences were obtained from peripheral blood. The chain is built from TRBV6-6 and TRBJ2-2; TRBD1 matches 7 bases. This TCR derives from a human donor in a cohort sampled during active COVID-19. The CDR3 protein is CASRPGGSNTGELFF. For the CDR3, the DNA is TGTGCCAGCAGACCAGGGGGATCGAACACCGGGGAGCTGTTTTTT.